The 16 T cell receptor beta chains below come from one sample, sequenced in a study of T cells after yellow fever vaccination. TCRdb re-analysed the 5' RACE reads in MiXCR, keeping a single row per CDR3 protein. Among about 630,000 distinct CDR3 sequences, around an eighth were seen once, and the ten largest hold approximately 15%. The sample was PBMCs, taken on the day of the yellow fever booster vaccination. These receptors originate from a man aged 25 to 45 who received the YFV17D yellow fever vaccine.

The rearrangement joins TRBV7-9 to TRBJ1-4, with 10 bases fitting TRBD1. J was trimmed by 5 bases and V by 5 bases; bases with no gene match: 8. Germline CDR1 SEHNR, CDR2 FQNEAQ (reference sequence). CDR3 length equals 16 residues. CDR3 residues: CASSTLPGQGNEKLFF. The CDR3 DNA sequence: TGTGCCAGCAGCACCCTGCCGGGACAGGGGAATGAAAAACTGTTTTTT.

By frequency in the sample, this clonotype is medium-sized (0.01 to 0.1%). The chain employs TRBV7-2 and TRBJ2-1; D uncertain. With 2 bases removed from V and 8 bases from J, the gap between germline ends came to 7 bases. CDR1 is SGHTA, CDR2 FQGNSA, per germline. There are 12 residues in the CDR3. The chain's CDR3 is CASSLQQYEQFF. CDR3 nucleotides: TGTGCCAGCAGCTTACAGCAGTATGAGCAGTTCTTC.

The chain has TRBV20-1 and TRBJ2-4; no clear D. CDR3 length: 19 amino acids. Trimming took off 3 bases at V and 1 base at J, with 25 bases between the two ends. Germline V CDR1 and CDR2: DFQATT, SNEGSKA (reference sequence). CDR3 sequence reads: CSASGIRSPKEGAKNIQYF. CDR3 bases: TGCAGTGCTAGCGGCATTAGGTCCCCCAAGGAAGGGGCCAAAAACATTCAGTACTTC.

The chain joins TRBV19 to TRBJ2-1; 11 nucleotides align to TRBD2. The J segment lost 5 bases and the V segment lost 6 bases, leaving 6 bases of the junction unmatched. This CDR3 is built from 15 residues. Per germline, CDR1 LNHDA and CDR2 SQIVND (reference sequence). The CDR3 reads CASRTPGLADNEQFF. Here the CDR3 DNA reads TGTGCCAGTAGAACTCCGGGACTAGCGGACAATGAGCAGTTCTTC.

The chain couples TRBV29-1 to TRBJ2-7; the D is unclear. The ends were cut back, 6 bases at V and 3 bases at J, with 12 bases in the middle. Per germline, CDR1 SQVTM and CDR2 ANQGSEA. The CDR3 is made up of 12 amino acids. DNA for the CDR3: TGCAGCGTCGTGACCCCGGGCTACGAGCAGTACTTC. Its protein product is CSVVTPGYEQYF.

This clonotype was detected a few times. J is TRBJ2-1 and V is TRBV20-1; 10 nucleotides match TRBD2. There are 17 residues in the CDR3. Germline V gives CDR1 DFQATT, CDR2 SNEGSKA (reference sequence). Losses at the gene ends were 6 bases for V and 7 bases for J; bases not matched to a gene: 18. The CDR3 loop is CSAPLGASGSLGNEQFF. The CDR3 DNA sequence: TGCAGTGCCCCATTGGGGGCTAGCGGGAGTTTGGGAAATGAGCAGTTCTTC.

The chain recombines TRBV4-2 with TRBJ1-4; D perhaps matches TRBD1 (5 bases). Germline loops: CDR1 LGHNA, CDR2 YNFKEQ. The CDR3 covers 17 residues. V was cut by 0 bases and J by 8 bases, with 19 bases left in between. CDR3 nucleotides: TGTGCCAGCAGCCAAGATCTGAGGGCCCTACGGGACGAAAAACTGTTTTTT. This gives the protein CASSQDLRALRDEKLFF.

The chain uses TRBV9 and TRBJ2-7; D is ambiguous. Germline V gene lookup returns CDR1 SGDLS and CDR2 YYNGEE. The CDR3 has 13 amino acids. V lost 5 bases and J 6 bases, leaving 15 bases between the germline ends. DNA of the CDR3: TGTGCCAGCAGACCGGAAGGCGGCCTCGAGCAGTACTTC. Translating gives CASRPEGGLEQYF.

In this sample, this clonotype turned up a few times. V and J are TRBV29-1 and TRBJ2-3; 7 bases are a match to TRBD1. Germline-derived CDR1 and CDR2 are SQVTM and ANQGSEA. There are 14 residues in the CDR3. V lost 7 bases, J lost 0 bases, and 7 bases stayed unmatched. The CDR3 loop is CSGGTETSTDTQYF. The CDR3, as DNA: TGCAGCGGAGGGACAGAGACTAGCACAGATACGCAGTATTTT.

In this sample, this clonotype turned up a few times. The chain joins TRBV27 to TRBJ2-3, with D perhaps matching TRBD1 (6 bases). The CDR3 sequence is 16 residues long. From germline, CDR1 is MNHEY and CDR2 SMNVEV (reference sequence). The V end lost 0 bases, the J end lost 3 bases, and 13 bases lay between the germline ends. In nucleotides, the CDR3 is TGTGCCAGCAGTTTATCGTGGGGGCTCAGGACAGATACGCAGTATTTT. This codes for CASSLSWGLRTDTQYF.

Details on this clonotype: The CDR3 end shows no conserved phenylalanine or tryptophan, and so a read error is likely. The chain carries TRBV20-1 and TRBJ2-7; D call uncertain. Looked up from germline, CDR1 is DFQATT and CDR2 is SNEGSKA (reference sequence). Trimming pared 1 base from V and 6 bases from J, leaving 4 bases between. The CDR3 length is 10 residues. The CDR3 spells CSARVSEQYY. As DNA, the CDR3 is TGCAGTGCTAGAGTCTCCGAGCAGTACTAC.

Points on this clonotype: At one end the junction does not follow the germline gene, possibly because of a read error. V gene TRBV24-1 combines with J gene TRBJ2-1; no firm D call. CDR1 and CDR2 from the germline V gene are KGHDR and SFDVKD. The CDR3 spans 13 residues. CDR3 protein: CATNDLLDNEQFF. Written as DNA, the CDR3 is TGTGCCACCAATGATTTGTTGGACAATGAGCAGTTCTTC.

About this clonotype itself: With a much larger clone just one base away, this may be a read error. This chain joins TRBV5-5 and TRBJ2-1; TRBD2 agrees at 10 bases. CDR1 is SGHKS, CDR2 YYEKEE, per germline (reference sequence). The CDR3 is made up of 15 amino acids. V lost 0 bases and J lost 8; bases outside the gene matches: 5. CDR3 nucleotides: TGTGCCAGCAGCTTGGTTCGACTAGCGGGCGATGAGCAGTTCTTC. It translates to CASSLVRLAGDEQFF.

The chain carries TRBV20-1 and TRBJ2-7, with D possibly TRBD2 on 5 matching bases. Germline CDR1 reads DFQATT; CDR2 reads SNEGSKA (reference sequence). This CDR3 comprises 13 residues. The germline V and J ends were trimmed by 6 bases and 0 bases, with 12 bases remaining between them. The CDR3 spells CSAVGSASYEQYF. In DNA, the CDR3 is TGCAGTGCGGTGGGTAGCGCCTCCTACGAGCAGTACTTC.

CDR3 loop: CACLRLQGRKHEQYF. The CDR3 DNA sequence: TGTGCCTGCCTCCGATTACAGGGTCGAAAGCACGAGCAGTACTTC. The rearrangement links TRBV30 to TRBJ2-7; the D gene is possibly TRBD1 (6 bases). V dropped 6 bases and J dropped 5 bases, with 23 bases sitting between them. Germline CDR1 GTSNPN, CDR2 SVGIG (reference sequence). CDR3 length: 15 amino acids.

For the CDR3, the DNA is TGTGCCAGCAGCTTACTAGCGGGAGATGGTGCAGATACGCAGTATTTT. Residues: CASSLLAGDGADTQYF. The rearrangement uses TRBV7-2 and TRBJ2-3; TRBD2 agrees at 10 bases. The V segment lost 2 bases and the J segment 4 bases; nucleotides outside the gene matches: 6. The CDR3 extends over 16 amino acids. CDR1 is SGHTA and CDR2 is FQGNSA in the germline V gene.